These 13 T cell receptor beta chains share one sample of origin, sequenced in a study of blood T cell repertoires in COVID-19. Sequenced by immunoSEQ multiplex PCR; TCRdb stores in-frame clones only, minus some. The sample holds over 200,000 clones; about nine tenths are singletons and the top ten take roughly 6%. The sample consisted of peripheral blood. These receptors came from a man aged 55-75 years who had recovered from COVID-19.

V gene TRBV5-4 combines with J gene TRBJ1-2, with D perhaps TRBD1 (6 bases). The germline V and J ends were trimmed by 4 bases and 5 bases, with 12 bases remaining between them. CDR1 and CDR2 (germline): SGHNT, YYREEE (reference sequence). The length of the CDR3 is 13 residues. The CDR3 reads CASSKGVEYGYTF. The CDR3 nucleotides read TGTGCCAGCAGCAAGGGGGTTGAGTATGGCTACACCTTC.

This chain connects TRBV5-4 to TRBJ2-7; possible D gene TRBD2, 5 bases. V was pared by 3 bases and J by 11 bases, with 15 bases between. The CDR3 extends over 12 amino acids. CDR1 is SGHNT, CDR2 YYREEE, per germline (reference sequence). The CDR3 nucleotides read TGTGCCAGCAGCTCTGACGGGCGGGTGGAGTACTTC. Translated: CASSSDGRVEYF.

This clone was picked up one time. The chain employs TRBV24-1 and TRBJ2-1; TRBD1 matches at 8 bases. The V gene's germline CDR1 is KGHDR and CDR2 SFDVKD. J lost 0 bases, V lost 4 bases, and 4 bases had no gene match. The CDR3 sequence is 16 residues long. Here the CDR3 reads CATSDPGGPSYNEQFF. DNA for the CDR3: TGTGCCACCAGTGACCCAGGGGGCCCCTCCTACAATGAGCAGTTCTTC.

The rearrangement uses TRBV7-9 and TRBJ1-1; D uncertain. There are 15 residues in the CDR3. With 3 bases removed from V and 2 bases from J, the gap between germline ends came to 13 bases. Germline V CDR1 and CDR2: SEHNR, FQNEAQ (reference sequence). CDR3 sequence (DNA): TGTGCCAGCAGCTTTCGTTCCCGGTATAACACTGAAGCTTTCTTT. Amino acids: CASSFRSRYNTEAFF.

J is TRBJ2-7 and V is TRBV11-2, with 7 bases lining up with TRBD1. Germline V CDR1 and CDR2: SGHAT, FQNNGV. The trim removed 0 bases at V and 3 bases at J, leaving 5 bases unmatched. The CDR3 spans 15 residues. CDR3 DNA: TGTGCCAGCAGCTTAGAAGGGGGCGGTTTCTACGAGCAGTACTTC. As protein: CASSLEGGGFYEQYF.

V gene TRBV11-3 combines with J gene TRBJ2-6; 7 bases map to TRBD2. The CDR3 extends over 17 amino acids. Trimming at V came to 1 base and at J to 0 bases, leaving 3 bases not matched to a gene. The germline gives CDR1 SGHNT, CDR2 YENEEA. CDR3 nucleotides: TGTGCCAGCAGCTTAGGCGGGGGTCGCTCTGGGGCCAACGTCCTGACTTTC. This sequence encodes CASSLGGGRSGANVLTF.

This clone was seen a few times. This sequence joins TRBV3-1 (or the pseudogene TRBV3-2) and TRBJ2-5; D perhaps matches TRBD2 (5 bases). Trimming left V 11 bases short and J 2 bases short, with 12 bases between. This CDR3 region has 12 residues. Per germline, CDR1 LGHDT and CDR2 YNNKEL (reference sequence). CDR3 protein: CASLAGQETQYF. DNA of the CDR3: TGTGCCTCGTTGGCGGGTCAAGAGACCCAGTACTTC.

The chain has TRBV11-1 and TRBJ2-2; D gene ambiguous. Germline V lookup: CDR1 SGHAT, CDR2 FQDESV (reference sequence). V lost 5 bases and J lost 0, with 10 bases in between. The length of the CDR3 is 15 residues. CDR3 nucleotide sequence: TGTGCCAGCAGCCCACGGCGGACGAACACCGGGGAGCTGTTTTTT. This encodes CASSPRRTNTGELFF. Full variable domain (outside the CDR3, taken from reference TRBV11-1 and TRBJ2-2): EAEVAQSPRYKITEKSQAVAFWCDPISGHATLYWYRQILGQGPELLVQFQDESVVDDSQLPKDRFSAERLKGVDSTLKIQPAELGDSAMYLCASSPRRTNTGELFFGEGSRLTVL.

The V and J genes are TRBV7-2 and TRBJ2-7; tentatively, D is TRBD1 (6 bases). Germline V gene sequence: CDR1 SGHTA, CDR2 FQGNSA. The CDR3 spans 15 residues. The germline V and J ends were trimmed by 2 bases and 0 bases, with 11 bases remaining between them. The chain's CDR3 is CASSLPRGSSYEQYF. The CDR3 coding sequence is TGTGCCAGCAGCTTACCCAGGGGTAGCTCCTACGAGCAGTACTTC. The complete variable domain, with remaining parts taken from reference TRBV7-2 and TRBJ2-7, reads GAGVSQSPSNKVTEKGKDVELRCDPISGHTALYWYRQSLGQGLEFLIYFQGNSAPDKSGLPSDRFSAERTGGSVSTLTIQRTQQEDSAVYLCASSLPRGSSYEQYFGPGTRLTVT.

V and J are TRBV5-4 and TRBJ1-1; the D gene is possibly TRBD1 (5 bases). Trimming took 6 bases from V and 4 from J, leaving 13 bases between them. The CDR3 sequence is 13 residues long. Germline CDR1 is SGHNT and CDR2 is YYREEE (reference sequence). CDR3 in DNA: TGTGCCAGCAACCCGGTGGGGGGCACTGAAGCTTTCTTT. Protein product: CASNPVGGTEAFF.

The CDR3 region is CASSLEPRGQGNEQFF. The CDR3 DNA reads as TGTGCCAGCAGCTTAGAACCGAGGGGGCAAGGCAATGAGCAGTTCTTC. The chain recombines TRBV11-2 with TRBJ2-1; the match to TRBD1 covers 7 bases. The CDR3 contains 16 residues. Per the germline V gene, CDR1 is SGHAT and CDR2 is FQNNGV. Losses at the gene ends were 0 bases for V and 6 bases for J; bases not matched to a gene: 8.

The chain couples TRBV3-1 (or the pseudogene TRBV3-2) to TRBJ2-2; a weak D match, TRBD1 (6 bases). Trimming took 2 bases from V and 4 from J, leaving 8 bases between them. CDR3 length: 14 residues. CDR1 is LGHDT, CDR2 YNNKEL, per germline (reference sequence). The CDR3 coding sequence is TGTGCCAGCAGCCAATGGGGGCCCACCGGGGAGCTGTTTTTT. This translates into CASSQWGPTGELFF.

CDR3 DNA sequence: TGTGCCAGTAGTACCAGACAGGACCCAAGGGGGCAGTTCTTC. Amino acids: CASSTRQDPRGQFF. The V gene is TRBV19, the J gene TRBJ2-1; perhaps TRBD1 as D (6 bases). Germline V gene lookup returns CDR1 LNHDA and CDR2 SQIVND (reference sequence). The V and J ends lost 4 bases and 12 bases respectively, with 19 bases between them. This CDR3 is built from 14 residues.